This is a list of T cell receptor beta chains from one sample in a study of T cell responses to AZD1222 COVID-19 vaccine. Some clones are missing from TCRdb's copy, which holds only in-frame ones; the method was immunoSEQ multiplex PCR. The sample lists roughly 100,000 clones, more than 75% occurring once. The input for sequencing was peripheral blood, taken 28 days after the second dose of the MenACWY control vaccine. The receptors come from an adult who received the MenACWY meningococcal vaccine as a control. Each CDR3 is given with its conserved first and last residue.

v_gene,j_gene,CDR3aa
TRBV28,TRBJ2-5,CASSPTEVRLYQETQYF
TRBV29-1,TRBJ2-7,CSVGRGIYEQYF
TRBV7-2,TRBJ2-1,CASSGSRGSYNEQFF
TRBV3-1/TRBV3-2,TRBJ1-5,CASSQGRVNHF
TRBV5-1,TRBJ1-1,CASSLAPGMNTEAFF
TRBV7-8,TRBJ2-5,CASSSPHGGGETQYF
TRBV7-6,TRBJ1-1,CASSSLDRGLTEAFF
TRBV6-5,TRBJ2-5,CASSLAGGPETQYF
TRBV6-2/TRBV6-3,TRBJ2-7,CASSYGMSYEQYF
TRBV10-1,TRBJ2-1,CASSDYPSGGNNEQFF
TRBV9,TRBJ1-2,CASSVSPGQGSSYGYTF
TRBV24-1,TRBJ2-1,CATSESRDRGYYNEQFF
TRBV28,TRBJ1-2,CASSSDSVNYGYTF
TRBV24-1,TRBJ2-7,CATSDPVRHEQYF
TRBV13,TRBJ1-4,CASSRGALGRNEKLFF